Reported below is one T cell receptor beta chain. As yet, its antigen is unknown. The entry originates in a study of cytomegalovirus exposure and HLA in healthy donors. Primers: 60 Vbeta forward and 13 Jbeta reverse. Some clones are missing from TCRdb's copy, which holds only in-frame ones; the method was immunoSEQ multiplex PCR. The sample lists about 120,000 clones; 82% were seen once. Findings of the study overall: What a later analysis reportedly showed was that an Asian-associated ancestry cluster had fewer N-insertions than the roughly 720-donor mean.

Sequencing used PBMCs. The receptor comes from a woman aged 18-29 years in good health and CMV-seronegative.

In DNA form, the CDR3 reads TGTGCCAGTAGTTGGACAGGGCCGAATGGCTACACCTTC. Amino acids: CASSWTGPNGYTF. The V call is TRBV19, the J call TRBJ1-2; 8 bases fit TRBD1. Germline CDR1 LNHDA, CDR2 SQIVND (reference sequence). Trimming removed 5 bases from V and 6 bases from J; junction bases left unmatched: 5. The length of the CDR3 is 13 residues.